This TCR beta chain was captured by sequencing in a study of blood T cell repertoires in COVID-19. Across the study: Whether acute or convalescent, the COVID-19 samples came from the United States, Italy and Spain.

In the original analysis: Nucleated cell number was recorded as an estimate derived from reference gene primer amplification. Generated by immunoSEQ multiplex PCR, the TCRdb table keeps only in-frame clones and is missing some. V, J and clone size derive from that table, while D and trimming were established from the DNA sequence. In the table there are 200,000 to 250,000 clones, 65% to 90% of which are singletons. The CDR3 is 13 amino acids. Germline V gene data show CDR1 as LNHDA and CDR2 as SQIVND (reference sequence). Trimming cost V 0 bases and J 11 bases, with 13 bases left between them. What was sequenced was peripheral blood. This chain joins TRBV19 and TRBJ1-1; no firm D call. The sequence was obtained from a woman aged 45-65 years with acute or convalescent COVID-19. CDR3 sequence reads: CASSIDSGGGAFF. DNA for the CDR3: TGTGCCAGTAGTATAGACTCGGGAGGCGGTGCTTTCTTT.